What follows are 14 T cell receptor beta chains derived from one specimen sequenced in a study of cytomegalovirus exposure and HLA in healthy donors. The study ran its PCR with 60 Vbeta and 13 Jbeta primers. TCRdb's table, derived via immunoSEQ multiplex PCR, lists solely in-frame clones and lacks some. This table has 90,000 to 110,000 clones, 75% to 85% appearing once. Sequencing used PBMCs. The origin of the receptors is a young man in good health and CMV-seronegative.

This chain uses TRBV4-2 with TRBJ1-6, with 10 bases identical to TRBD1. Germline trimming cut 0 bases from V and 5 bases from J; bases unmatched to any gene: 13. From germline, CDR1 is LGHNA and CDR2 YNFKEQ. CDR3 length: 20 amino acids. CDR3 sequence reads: CASSQDPGTGDLLNNSPLHF. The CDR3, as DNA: TGTGCCAGCAGCCAAGATCCAGGGACAGGGGACCTATTGAATAATTCACCCCTCCACTTT.

This CDR3 reads CASSWWTGGSPLHF. CDR3 DNA: TGTGCCAGCAGCTGGTGGACAGGTGGATCACCCCTCCACTTT. The V call is TRBV5-4, the J call TRBJ1-6, with TRBD1 matching over 7 bases. V gave up 3 bases and J gave up 10 bases; unmatched junction bases: 7. Looked up from germline, CDR1 is SGHNT and CDR2 is YYREEE (reference sequence). The CDR3 loop spans 14 amino acids. The whole variable domain, remainder taken from reference TRBV5-4 and TRBJ1-6, is ETGVTQSPTHLIKTRGQQVTLRCSSQSGHNTVSWYQQALGQGPQFIFQYYREEENGRGNFPPRFSGLQFPNYSSELNVNALELDDSALYLCASSWWTGGSPLHFGNGTRLTVT.

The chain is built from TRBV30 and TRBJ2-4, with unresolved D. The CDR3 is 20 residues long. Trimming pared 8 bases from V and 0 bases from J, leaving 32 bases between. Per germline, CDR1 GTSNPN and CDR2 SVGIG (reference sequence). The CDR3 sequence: CARKRLTTEVHRIAKNIQYF. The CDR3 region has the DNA TGTGCCCGCAAACGACTGACCACCGAGGTTCACCGGATAGCCAAAAACATTCAGTACTTC.

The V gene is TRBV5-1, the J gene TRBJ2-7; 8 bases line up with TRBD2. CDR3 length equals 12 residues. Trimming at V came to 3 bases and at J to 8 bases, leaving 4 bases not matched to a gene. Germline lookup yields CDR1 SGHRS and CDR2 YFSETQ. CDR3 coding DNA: TGCGCCAGCAGCTCGGGGGGGGACAAGCAGTACTTC. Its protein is CASSSGGDKQYF.

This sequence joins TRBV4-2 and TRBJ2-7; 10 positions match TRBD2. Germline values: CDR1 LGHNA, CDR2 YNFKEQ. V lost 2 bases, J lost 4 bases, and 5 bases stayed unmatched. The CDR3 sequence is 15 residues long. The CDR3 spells CASSQTSGISYEQYF. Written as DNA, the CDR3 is TGTGCCAGCAGCCAAACTAGCGGGATCTCTTACGAGCAGTACTTC.

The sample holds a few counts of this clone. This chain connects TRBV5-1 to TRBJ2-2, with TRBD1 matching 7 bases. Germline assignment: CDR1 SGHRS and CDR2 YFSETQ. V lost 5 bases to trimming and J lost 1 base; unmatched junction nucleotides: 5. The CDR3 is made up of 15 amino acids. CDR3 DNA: TGCGCCAGCAGACCCGGGACAGAGAACACCGGGGAGCTGTTTTTT. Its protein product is CASRPGTENTGELFF.

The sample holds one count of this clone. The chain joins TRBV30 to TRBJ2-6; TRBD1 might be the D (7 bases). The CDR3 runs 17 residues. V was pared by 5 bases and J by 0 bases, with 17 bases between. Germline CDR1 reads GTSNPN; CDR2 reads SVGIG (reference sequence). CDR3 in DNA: TGTGCCTGGTTGGCGGGACAGCCCTTCTCTGGGGCCAACGTCCTGACTTTC. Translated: CAWLAGQPFSGANVLTF.

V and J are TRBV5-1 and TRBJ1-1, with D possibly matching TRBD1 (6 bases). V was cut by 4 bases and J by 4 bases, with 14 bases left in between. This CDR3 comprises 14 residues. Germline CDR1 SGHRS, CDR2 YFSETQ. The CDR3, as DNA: TGCGCCAGCAGCGCTCGACAGGAGGTCACTGAAGCTTTCTTT. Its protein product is CASSARQEVTEAFF.

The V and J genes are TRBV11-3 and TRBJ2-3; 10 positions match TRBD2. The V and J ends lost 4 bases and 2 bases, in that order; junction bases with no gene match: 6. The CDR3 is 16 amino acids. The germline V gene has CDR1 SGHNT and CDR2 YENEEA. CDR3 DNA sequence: TGTGCCAGCAGCTCCAAACTAGCGGGGCACACAGATACGCAGTATTTT. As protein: CASSSKLAGHTDTQYF.

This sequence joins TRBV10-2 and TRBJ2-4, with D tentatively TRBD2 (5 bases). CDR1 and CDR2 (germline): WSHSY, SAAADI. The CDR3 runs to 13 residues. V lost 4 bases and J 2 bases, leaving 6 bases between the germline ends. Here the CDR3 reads CASSGESKNIQYF. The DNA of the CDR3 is TGCGCCAGCAGTGGGGAGTCCAAAAACATTCAGTACTTC.

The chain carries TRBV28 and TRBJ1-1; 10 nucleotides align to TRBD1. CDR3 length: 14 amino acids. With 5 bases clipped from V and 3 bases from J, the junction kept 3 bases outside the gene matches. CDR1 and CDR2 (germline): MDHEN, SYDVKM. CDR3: CASSRQGAYTEAFF. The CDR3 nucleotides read TGTGCCAGCAGTCGACAGGGGGCTTACACTGAAGCTTTCTTT.

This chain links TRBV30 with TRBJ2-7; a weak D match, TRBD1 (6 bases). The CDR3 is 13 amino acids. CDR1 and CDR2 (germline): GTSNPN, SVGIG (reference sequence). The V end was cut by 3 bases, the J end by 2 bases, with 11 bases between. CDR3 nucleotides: TGTGCCTGGAGGGGGGACAAGCCCTACGAGCAGTACTTC. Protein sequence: CAWRGDKPYEQYF.

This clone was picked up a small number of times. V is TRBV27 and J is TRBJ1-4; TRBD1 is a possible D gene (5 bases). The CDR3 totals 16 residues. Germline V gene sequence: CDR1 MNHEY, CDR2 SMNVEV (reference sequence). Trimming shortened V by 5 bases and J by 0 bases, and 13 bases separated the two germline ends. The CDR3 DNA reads TGTGCCAGCAGTCCGCGACAGCATTCAACTAATGAAAAACTGTTTTTT. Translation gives CASSPRQHSTNEKLFF. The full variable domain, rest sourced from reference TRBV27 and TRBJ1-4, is EAQVTQNPRYLITVTGKKLTVTCSQNMNHEYMSWYRQDPGLGLRQIYYSMNVEVTDKGDVPEGYKVSRKEKRNFPLILESPSPNQTSLYFCASSPRQHSTNEKLFFGSGTQLSVL.

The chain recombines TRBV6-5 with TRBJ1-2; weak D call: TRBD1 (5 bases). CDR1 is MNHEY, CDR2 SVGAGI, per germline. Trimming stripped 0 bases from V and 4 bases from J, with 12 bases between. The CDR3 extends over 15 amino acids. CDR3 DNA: TGTGCCAGCAGTTACTCTTCCGAAGGGGTCTATGGCTACACCTTC. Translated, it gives CASSYSSEGVYGYTF.